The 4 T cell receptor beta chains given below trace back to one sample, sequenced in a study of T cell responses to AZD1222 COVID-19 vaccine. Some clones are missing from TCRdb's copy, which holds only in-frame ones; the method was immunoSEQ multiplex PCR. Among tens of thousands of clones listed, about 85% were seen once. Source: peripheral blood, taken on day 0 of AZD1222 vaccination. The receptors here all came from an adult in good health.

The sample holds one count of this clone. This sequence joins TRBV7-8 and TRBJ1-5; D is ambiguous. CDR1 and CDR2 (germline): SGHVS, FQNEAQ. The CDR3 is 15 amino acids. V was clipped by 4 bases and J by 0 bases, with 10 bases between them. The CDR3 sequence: CASSSGTLSNQPQHF. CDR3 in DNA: TGTGCCAGCAGCTCGGGTACCCTTAGCAATCAGCCCCAGCATTTT.

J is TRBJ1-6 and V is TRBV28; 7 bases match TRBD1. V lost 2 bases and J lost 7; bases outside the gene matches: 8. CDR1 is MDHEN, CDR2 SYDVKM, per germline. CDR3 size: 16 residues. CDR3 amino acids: CASSLHRGVGNSPLHF. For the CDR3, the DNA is TGTGCCAGCAGTTTACACAGGGGAGTGGGGAATTCACCCCTCCACTTT.

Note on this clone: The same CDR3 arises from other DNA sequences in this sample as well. This chain's CDR3 is CASSLNTYNEQFF. The CDR3 DNA follows: TGTGCCAGCAGCTTAAACACCTACAATGAGCAGTTCTTC. The chain uses TRBV7-3 and TRBJ2-1; no clear D gene. The CDR3 loop spans 13 amino acids. The V and J ends lost 1 base and 2 bases respectively, with 3 bases between them. The germline V gene encodes CDR1 SGHTA and CDR2 FQGTGA.

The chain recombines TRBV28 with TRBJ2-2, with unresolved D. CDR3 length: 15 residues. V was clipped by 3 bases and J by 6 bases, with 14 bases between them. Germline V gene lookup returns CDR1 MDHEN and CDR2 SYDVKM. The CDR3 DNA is TGTGCCAGCAGTTTCTCAAGGCCCAACGCCGGGGAGCTGTTTTTT. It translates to CASSFSRPNAGELFF.